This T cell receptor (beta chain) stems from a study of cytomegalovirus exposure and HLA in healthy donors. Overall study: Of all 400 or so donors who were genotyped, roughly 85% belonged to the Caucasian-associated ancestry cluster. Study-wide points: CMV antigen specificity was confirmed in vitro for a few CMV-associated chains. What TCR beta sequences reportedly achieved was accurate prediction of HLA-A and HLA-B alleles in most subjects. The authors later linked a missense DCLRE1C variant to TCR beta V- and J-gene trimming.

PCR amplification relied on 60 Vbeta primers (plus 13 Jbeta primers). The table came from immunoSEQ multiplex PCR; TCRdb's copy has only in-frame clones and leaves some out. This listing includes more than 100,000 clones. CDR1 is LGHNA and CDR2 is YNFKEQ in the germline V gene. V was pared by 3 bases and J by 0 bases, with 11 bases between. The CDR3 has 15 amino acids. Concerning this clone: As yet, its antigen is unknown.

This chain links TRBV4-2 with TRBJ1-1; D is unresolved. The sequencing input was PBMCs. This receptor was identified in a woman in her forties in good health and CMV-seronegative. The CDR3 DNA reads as TGTGCCAGCAGCCAGCGCGAGGCCTTGAACACTGAAGCTTTCTTT. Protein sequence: CASSQREALNTEAFF.